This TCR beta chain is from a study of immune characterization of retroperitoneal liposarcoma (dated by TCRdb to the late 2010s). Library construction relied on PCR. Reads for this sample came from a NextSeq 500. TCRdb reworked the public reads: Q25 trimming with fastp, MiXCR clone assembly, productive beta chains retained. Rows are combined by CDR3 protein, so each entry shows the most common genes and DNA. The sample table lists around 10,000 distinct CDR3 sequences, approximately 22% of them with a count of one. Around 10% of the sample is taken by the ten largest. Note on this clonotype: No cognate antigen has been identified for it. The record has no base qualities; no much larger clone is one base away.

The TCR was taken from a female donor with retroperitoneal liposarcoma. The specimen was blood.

The nucleotide sequence reads as follows: TGTGCCAGCAGACTTAGCGGGAGTTACGAGCAGTACTTC. Translation gives CASRLSGSYEQYF. Here the chain combines TRBV6-5 and TRBJ2-1; 9 bases in the middle match TRBD2. TRBJ2-7 explains the end of the DNA better; the J call may be wrong. The CDR3 goes from the cysteine to the phenylalanine over 13 residues. Left in the record is the CDR3 DNA by itself, 39 bases read in frame from the first base. Via the germline V gene, CDR1 is MNHEY and CDR2 SVGAGI.